This paragraph covers one TCR beta chain sequence. The target antigen is unknown. Produced via immunoSEQ multiplex PCR; TCRdb's table is partial and in-frame only. The sample yields a few hundred thousand clones, 87% seen once. The record originates from a study of cytomegalovirus exposure and HLA in healthy donors. The study, taken as a whole, reports: The authors enumerated roughly 160 TCR beta chains as linked to cytomegalovirus.

The clonotype was recovered from a man aged 18 to 30 in good health and CMV-seropositive. The source material was PBMCs.

CDR3 nucleotides: TGTGCCAGCAGCCAAGGGGTGGGGCCCCAGCATTTT. Residues: CASSQGVGPQHF. The gene calls are TRBV11-2 and TRBJ1-5; weak D call: TRBD1 (5 bases). With 5 bases removed from V and 9 bases from J, the gap between germline ends came to 11 bases. Looked up from germline, CDR1 is SGHAT and CDR2 is FQNNGV. CDR3 size: 12 residues.